This is a list of T cell receptor beta chains from one sample in a study of cytomegalovirus exposure and HLA in healthy donors. Generated by immunoSEQ multiplex PCR, the TCRdb table keeps only in-frame clones and is missing some. The data hold some 210,000 clones, with around 73% observed a single time. The sample consisted of PBMCs. These receptors all come from a young woman in good health and CMV-seropositive. Both conserved end residues are part of each CDR3. The D gene is left open where the match is weak. The size of a clone is reported for some rows only, either as once, few or many, or as a class for expanded clones.

NA	TRBV29-1	TRBJ1-3	TRBD1	13	CSGQGASGNTIYF	TGCAGCGGCCAGGGGGCGTCTGGAAACACCATATATTTT
NA	TRBV15	TRBJ2-7	TRBD2	14	CATSGGGLAYEQYF	TGTGCCACCAGCGGGGGAGGACTAGCCTACGAGCAGTACTTC
NA	TRBV18	TRBJ1-5	NA	15	CASSKGPGVDQPQHF	TGTGCCAGCTCCAAGGGACCAGGGGTTGATCAGCCCCAGCATTTT
NA	TRBV5-6	TRBJ2-5	TRBD1	15	CASSLAGTGHETQYF	TGTGCCAGCAGCTTGGCGGGGACAGGGCACGAGACCCAGTACTTC
few	TRBV7-2	TRBJ1-2	NA	14	CASSSPRTIYGYTF	TGTGCCAGCAGCTCTCCCCGGACAATCTATGGCTACACCTTC
NA	TRBV10-2	TRBJ2-5	TRBD2	16	CASSPKSSGSSETQYF	TGCGCCAGCAGCCCTAAGAGCAGCGGGAGTTCAGAGACCCAGTACTTC
NA	TRBV19	TRBJ1-5	NA	15	CASGEGPYSNQPQHF	TGTGCCAGTGGGGAGGGACCCTATAGCAATCAGCCCCAGCATTTT
NA	TRBV4-3	TRBJ2-6	TRBD2	20	CASSQQGLAGKNSGANVLTF	TGCGCCAGCAGCCAGCAGGGACTAGCGGGAAAAAACTCTGGGGCCAACGTCCTGACTTTC
NA	TRBV4-1	TRBJ1-2	NA	13	CASSQGEYYGYTF	TGCGCCAGCAGCCAAGGCGAGTACTATGGCTACACCTTC
NA	TRBV21-1	TRBJ2-6	NA	17	CASSAPGLDSGANVLTF	TGTGCCAGCAGCGCACCGGGACTTGATTCCGGGGCCAACGTCCTGACTTTC
NA	TRBV28	TRBJ2-5	TRBD2	14	CASVRGGAVETQYF	TGTGCCAGCGTACGCGGGGGGGCCGTGGAGACCCAGTACTTC
NA	TRBV28	TRBJ2-7	NA	12	CATTVSSYEQYF	TGTGCCACCACTGTGAGCTCCTACGAGCAGTACTTC
NA	TRBV7-2	TRBJ2-3	TRBD1	13	CASSFTGVDTQYF	TGTGCCAGCAGCTTCACAGGGGTGGATACGCAGTATTTT
NA	TRBV4-2	TRBJ1-4	TRBD1	17	CASSRSTPQGFNEKLFF	TGTGCCAGCAGCCGATCAACCCCACAGGGGTTTAATGAAAAACTGTTTTTT
medium-sized	TRBV7-9	TRBJ2-1	TRBD1	15	CASSLAGFRDSEQFF	TGTGCCAGCAGCTTAGCGGGGTTCCGGGACAGTGAGCAGTTCTTC
NA	TRBV7-2	TRBJ1-1	NA	13	CASSSNRGSEAFF	TGTGCCAGCAGCTCTAATCGGGGTTCTGAAGCTTTCTTT
NA	TRBV6-1	TRBJ2-5	TRBD2	14	CASTSGGLGETQYF	TGTGCCAGCACTAGCGGGGGACTAGGGGAGACCCAGTACTTC
NA	TRBV28	TRBJ1-2	NA	19	CASSFQRGRIGIFHYGYTF	TGTGCCAGCAGTTTTCAGCGCGGGCGCATAGGGATATTTCACTATGGCTACACCTTC
NA	TRBV5-5	TRBJ2-7	NA	15	CASSLLSSPSYEQYF	TGTGCCAGCAGCTTGCTGTCCAGTCCCTCCTACGAGCAGTACTTC
NA	TRBV4-2	TRBJ2-7	NA	16	CASSQVGQGASYEQYF	TGTGCCAGCAGCCAAGTAGGTCAGGGCGCCTCCTACGAGCAGTACTTC
NA	TRBV11-2	TRBJ2-7	NA	14	CASIQGGLEYEQYF	TGTGCCAGCATCCAAGGGGGTCTGGAGTACGAGCAGTACTTC
NA	TRBV21-1	TRBJ2-5	NA	16	CASSKVPSGGEGSQYF	TGTGCCAGCAGCAAAGTTCCTAGCGGCGGGGAGGGTTCCCAGTACTTC
NA	TRBV23-1	TRBJ2-7	NA	12	CASRQGVCEQYF	TGCGCCAGCCGACAAGGGGTTTGCGAGCAGTACTTC
NA	TRBV28	TRBJ2-1	NA	16	CASSWVGARVGHEQFF	TGTGCCAGCAGTTGGGTAGGGGCCCGTGTAGGGCATGAGCAGTTCTTC